One TCR beta chain is described in this entry. Antigen specificity is unknown. The data belong to a study of cytomegalovirus exposure and HLA in healthy donors. Study-wide results and caveats: 16,951 TCR beta sequences were associated with HLA alleles at 0.05 false discovery rate in a later analysis. What was likely a sequencing artifact was a cluster of highly shared sequence variants. Apparent HLA restriction characterized most CMV-associated TCR beta chains in a later analysis.

Trimming pared 9 bases from V and 3 bases from J, leaving 12 bases between. The CDR3 runs 13 residues. Germline V lookup: CDR1 MNHNS, CDR2 SASEGT. The PCR ran on 60 Vbeta and 13 Jbeta primers. Generated by immunoSEQ multiplex PCR, the TCRdb table keeps only in-frame clones and is missing some. The data hold more than 95,000 clones, with 60% to 85% observed a single time. The clonotype originates from a man between 25 and 39 years old in good health and CMV-seronegative. The chain carries TRBV6-1 and TRBJ1-5, with D maybe TRBD1 (5 bases). Material: PBMCs. CDR3 sequence: CASPGKFNQPQHF. CDR3 bases: TGTGCCAGTCCAGGGAAGTTCAATCAGCCCCAGCATTTT.